This T cell receptor beta chain is drawn from a study of blood T cell repertoires in COVID-19 (dated by TCRdb to 2019 to 2021). Concerning the study at large: The collaborator samples originated in the United States, Italy and Spain and spanned the acute and convalescent phases of COVID-19. The material from the prospective study consisted of cDNA or gDNA derived from T cells, B-cell-depleted T cells, or PBMCs. Deeply sampled blood TCRbeta repertoires from subjects exposed to, actively infected with, or recovered from COVID-19 were included in the dataset. The repertoires were released in a freely available public database meant as a resource for research on the immune response to SARS-CoV-2. Samples came from the ongoing ImmuneRACE study (first 160 participants) plus 1,254 subjects from 6 global collaborators. Sample metadata almost always included a de-identified subject ID, COVID-19 status, age in years and sex. Where HLA class I and class II types were available, the types were taken from metadata supplied by the sample provider, not from assay-based typing. General study outcomes and caveats: Clinical and demographic metadata were provided uncurated, with the amount varying by source and participant.

The immunoSEQ Assay, a bias-controlled multiplex PCR, was used to amplify TCRbeta CDR3 regions from genomic DNA. Under the source paper's analysis protocol: The number of nucleated cells in each sample was estimated by amplification of reference gene primers within the assay. To quantify the absolute abundance of each unique TCRbeta CDR3 rearrangement, sequence reads were collapsed and filtered. Productive Simpson clonality was computed per sample as the square root of Simpson's diversity index over productive rearrangements. This is the immuneACCESS table as TCRdb keeps it, with only in-frame sequences that have V and J called. A part of the clones is gone; compared with another copy, unresolved V genes explain less than half, and the rest is unexplained. V and J calls and clone size come straight from that table; D and trimming were deduced from the DNA. A total of about 240,000 clones appear in this sample, roughly four fifths of them only once. Of the sample, roughly 3.2% is held by the ten largest clones.

About this clone: What antigen it recognizes has not been identified. No qualities accompany the bases; no much larger clone lies one base away.

Each collaborating institution followed its own protocols to collect whole blood in K2EDTA tubes. For TCRbeta analysis, collaborators shipped samples in one of three forms: frozen whole blood, isolated PBMCs, or DNA extracted from either of those sample types. The CDR3, from cysteine to phenylalanine, totals 15 residues. Of all the DNA, just the CDR3 is kept, 45 bases in frame from base 1. V is cut back by 6 bases and J by 3 bases, with 8 bases in the junction unmatched. Looking up the germline V gene yields CDR1 MNHNS and CDR2 SASEGT. The chain couples TRBV6-1 to TRBJ1-1; 9 nucleotides in the junction match TRBD1. The sequencing sample was made of peripheral blood. The receptor comes from a young woman with acute or convalescent COVID-19. The CDR3 protein is CASSRGQGLYTEAFF. The sequenced DNA: TGTGCCAGCAGCCGGGGACAGGGATTGTACACTGAAGCTTTCTTT.